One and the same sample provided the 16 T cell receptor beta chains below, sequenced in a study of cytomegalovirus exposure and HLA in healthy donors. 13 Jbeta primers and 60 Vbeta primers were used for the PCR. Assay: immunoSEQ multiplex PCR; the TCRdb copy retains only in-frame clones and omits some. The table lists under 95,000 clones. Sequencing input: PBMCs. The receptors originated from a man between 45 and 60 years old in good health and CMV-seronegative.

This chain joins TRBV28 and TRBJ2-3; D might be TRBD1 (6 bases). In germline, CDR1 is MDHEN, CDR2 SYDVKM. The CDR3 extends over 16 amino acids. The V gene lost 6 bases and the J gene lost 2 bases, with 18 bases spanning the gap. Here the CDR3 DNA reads TGTGCCAGCAGGGCCTTCGGGTACAGGGCCACAGATACGCAGTATTTT. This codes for CASRAFGYRATDTQYF.

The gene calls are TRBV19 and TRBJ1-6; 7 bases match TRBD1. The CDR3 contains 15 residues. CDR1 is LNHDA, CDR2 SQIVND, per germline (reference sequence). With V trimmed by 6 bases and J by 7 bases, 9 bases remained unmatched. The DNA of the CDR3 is TGTGCCAGTAGGCCCTGGGGGACAGAAAATTCACCCCTCCACTTT. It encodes CASRPWGTENSPLHF.

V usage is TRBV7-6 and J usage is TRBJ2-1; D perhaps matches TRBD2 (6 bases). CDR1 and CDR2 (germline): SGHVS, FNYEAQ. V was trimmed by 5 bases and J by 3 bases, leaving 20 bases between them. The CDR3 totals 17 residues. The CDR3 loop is CASSPSFGDLSYNEQFF. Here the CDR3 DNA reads TGTGCCAGCAGCCCCTCATTCGGGGACTTGAGCTACAATGAGCAGTTCTTC.

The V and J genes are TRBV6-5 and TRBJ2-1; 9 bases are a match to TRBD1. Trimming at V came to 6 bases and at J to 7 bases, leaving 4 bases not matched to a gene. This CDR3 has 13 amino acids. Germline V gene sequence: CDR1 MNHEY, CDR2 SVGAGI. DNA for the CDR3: TGTGCCAGCAGCGGGACAGGGAAAAATGAGCAGTTCTTC. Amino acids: CASSGTGKNEQFF.

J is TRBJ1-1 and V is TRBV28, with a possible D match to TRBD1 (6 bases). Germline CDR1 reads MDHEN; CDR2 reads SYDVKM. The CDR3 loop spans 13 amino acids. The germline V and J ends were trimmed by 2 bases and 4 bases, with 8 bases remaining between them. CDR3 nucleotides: TGTGCCAGCAGTTTACCACAGGGCACTGAAGCTTTCTTT. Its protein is CASSLPQGTEAFF.

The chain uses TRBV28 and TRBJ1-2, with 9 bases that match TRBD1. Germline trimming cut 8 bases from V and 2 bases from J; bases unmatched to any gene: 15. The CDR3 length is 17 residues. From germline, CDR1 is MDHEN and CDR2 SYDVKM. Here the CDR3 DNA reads TGTGCCAGCGCCCGGACAGGGGCCTTATTTACGAACTATGGCTACACCTTC. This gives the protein CASARTGALFTNYGYTF.

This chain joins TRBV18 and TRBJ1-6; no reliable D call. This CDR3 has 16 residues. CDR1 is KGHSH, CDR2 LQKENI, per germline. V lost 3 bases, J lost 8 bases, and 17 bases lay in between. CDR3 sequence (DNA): TGTGCCAGCTCACCCCGGCAGACGGGGTCTTATTCACCCCTCCACTTT. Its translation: CASSPRQTGSYSPLHF.

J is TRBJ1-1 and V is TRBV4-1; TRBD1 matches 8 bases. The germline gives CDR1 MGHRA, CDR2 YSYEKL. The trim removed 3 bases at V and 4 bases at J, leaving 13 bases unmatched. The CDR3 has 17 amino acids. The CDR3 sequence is CASSQRQGIGLGTEAFF. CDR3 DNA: TGCGCCAGCAGCCAGCGACAGGGGATTGGTCTCGGCACTGAAGCTTTCTTT.

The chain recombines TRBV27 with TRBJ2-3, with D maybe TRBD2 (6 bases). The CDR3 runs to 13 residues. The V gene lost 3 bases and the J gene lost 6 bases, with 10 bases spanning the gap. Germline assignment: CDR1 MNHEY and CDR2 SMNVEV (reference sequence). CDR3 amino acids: CASSFPGVDTQYF. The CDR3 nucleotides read TGTGCCAGCAGTTTCCCGGGGGTGGATACGCAGTATTTT.

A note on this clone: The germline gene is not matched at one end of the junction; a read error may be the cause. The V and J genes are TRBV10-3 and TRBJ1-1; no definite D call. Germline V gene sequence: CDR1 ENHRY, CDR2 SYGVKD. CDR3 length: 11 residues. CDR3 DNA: TGCGTCATCCGGTTCGGCACTGAAGCTTTCTTT. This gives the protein CVIRFGTEAFF.

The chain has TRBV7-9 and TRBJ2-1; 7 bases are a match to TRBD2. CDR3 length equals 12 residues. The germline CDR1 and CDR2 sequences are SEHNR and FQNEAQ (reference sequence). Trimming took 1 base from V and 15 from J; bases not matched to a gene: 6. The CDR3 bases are TGTGCCAGCAGCTTAGGGGGGGGTTTCGGGTTCTTC. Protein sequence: CASSLGGGFGFF.

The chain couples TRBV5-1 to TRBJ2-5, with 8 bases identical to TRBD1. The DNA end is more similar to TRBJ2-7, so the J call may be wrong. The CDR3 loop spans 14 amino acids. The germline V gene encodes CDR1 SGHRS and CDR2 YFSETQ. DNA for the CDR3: TGCGCCAGCAGCCCTCGGACAGGGCACTACGAGCAGTACTTC. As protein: CASSPRTGHYEQYF.

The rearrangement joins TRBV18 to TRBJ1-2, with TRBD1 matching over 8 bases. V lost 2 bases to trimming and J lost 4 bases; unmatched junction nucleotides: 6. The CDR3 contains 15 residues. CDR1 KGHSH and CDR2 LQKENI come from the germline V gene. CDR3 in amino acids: CASSPGRTGPYGYTF. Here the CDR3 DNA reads TGTGCCAGCTCACCAGGAAGGACAGGGCCCTATGGCTACACCTTC.

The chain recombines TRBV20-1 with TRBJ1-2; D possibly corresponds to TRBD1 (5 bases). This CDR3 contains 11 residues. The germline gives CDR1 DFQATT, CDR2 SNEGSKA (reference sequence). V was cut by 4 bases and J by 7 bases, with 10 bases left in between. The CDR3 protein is CSATQGSGYTF. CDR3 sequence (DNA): TGCAGTGCTACCCAGGGTTCTGGCTACACCTTC.

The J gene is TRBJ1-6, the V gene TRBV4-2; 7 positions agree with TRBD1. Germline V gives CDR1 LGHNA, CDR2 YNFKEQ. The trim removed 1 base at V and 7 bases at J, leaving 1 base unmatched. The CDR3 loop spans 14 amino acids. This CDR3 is CASSQAQGNSPLHF. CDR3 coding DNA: TGTGCCAGCAGCCAAGCACAGGGGAATTCACCCCTCCACTTT.

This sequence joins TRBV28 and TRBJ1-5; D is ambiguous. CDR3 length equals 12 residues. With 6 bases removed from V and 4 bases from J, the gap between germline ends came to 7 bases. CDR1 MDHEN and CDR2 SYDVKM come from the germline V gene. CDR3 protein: CASSSVNQPQHF. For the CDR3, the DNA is TGTGCCAGCAGCTCAGTGAATCAGCCCCAGCATTTT. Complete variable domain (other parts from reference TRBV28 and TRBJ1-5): DVKVTQSSRYLVKRTGEKVFLECVQDMDHENMFWYRQDPGLGLRLIYFSYDVKMKEKGDIPEGYSVSREKKERFSLILESASTNQTSMYLCASSSVNQPQHFGDGTRLSIL.